Sequencing of this T cell receptor (beta chain) was carried out in a study of T cells in Graves' hyperthyroidism and ophthalmopathy. RNA transcripts gave rise to amplified TCR beta CDR3 regions. HTBI primers were used for first-round RT-PCR of the TCR CDR3. One entry per CDR3 protein results from TCRdb running MiXCR on the multiplex PCR reads. The profile covers more than 500,000 distinct CDR3 sequences, with around 43% appearing a single time and about two fifths taken by the ten largest. The sample holds many counts of this clonotype. Sequencing was carried out using peripheral blood or thyroid tissue (not recorded which). The source is an adult woman with Graves' disease, either hyperthyroidism or ophthalmopathy (not recorded which).

The CDR3, as DNA: TGCAGCGCTGGGACAGGGGGTTCTAGGGAGCTGTTTTTT. It encodes CSAGTGGSRELFF. The chain links TRBV29-1 to TRBJ2-2, with TRBD1 matching 11 bases. In germline, CDR1 is SQVTM, CDR2 ANQGSEA. V shed 7 bases and J 9 bases; nucleotides not matched to a gene: 7. The CDR3 is 13 amino acids.